Below, one T cell receptor beta chain is given with its context. The sample belongs to a study of shared clonotypes between healthy human individuals. Study summary: Each donor's CD8 memory used one plate, CD8 naive two, each CD4 subset three.

Libraries were prepared by immunoSEQ multiplex PCR; TCRdb keeps only in-frame clonotypes and omits some of them. The repertoire includes roughly 380,000 clones, just over 95% of them detected once, and approximately 0.32% sits in the top ten. The V end was cut by 4 bases, the J end by 0 bases, with 7 bases between. Germline-derived CDR1 and CDR2 are MGHRA and YSYEKL. CDR3 length equals 14 residues. Donors included only healthy HIV-negative adults lacking recent acute infections or vaccinations. The sample taken for sequencing was memory CD8+ T cells sorted from blood. Described subset: CD45RO+ cells pooled with CCR7-negative TemRA cells. The origin of this receptor is a man under 40 in good health. V gene TRBV4-1 combines with J gene TRBJ2-4; the D is unclear. CDR3 in amino acids: CASSPNLAKNIQYF. The CDR3 bases are TGCGCCAGCAGCCCGAACCTAGCCAAAAACATTCAGTACTTC.